The rows below give T cell receptor beta chains drawn from one sample of a study of T cell responses to AZD1222 COVID-19 vaccine. Assay used: immunoSEQ multiplex PCR; TCRdb lists only in-frame clones, some missing. The sample yields 200,000 to 250,000 clones, more than 85% seen once. The sequences come from peripheral blood, collected on day 0 of MenACWY control vaccination. The source is an adult in good health. The CDR3 runs from the conserved cysteine through the conserved F or W. The order of the fields is V gene, J gene, D gene, CDR3 protein, CDR3 DNA. D genes are given only for firm matches.

>TRBV21-1|TRBJ1-1|NA
CASSLSPYAGGAEAFF
TGTGCCAGCAGCTTAAGCCCCTACGCGGGGGGAGCTGAAGCTTTCTTT
>TRBV19|TRBJ1-4|TRBD1
CALKGTGKEKLFF
TGTGCATTAAAGGGGACAGGGAAGGAAAAACTGTTTTTT
>TRBV4-1|TRBJ1-6|NA
CASSQDDVLPYSPLHF
TGCGCCAGCAGCCAAGATGATGTTTTACCGTACTCACCCCTCCACTTT
>TRBV4-1|TRBJ2-3|TRBD2
CASSQGSGGRSTDTQYF
TGCGCCAGCAGCCAAGGTAGCGGGGGGCGCTCCACAGATACGCAGTATTTT
>TRBV6-5|TRBJ1-1|NA
CASSYDAGGNTEAFF
TGTGCCAGCAGTTACGATGCCGGGGGGAACACTGAAGCTTTCTTT
>TRBV5-6|TRBJ1-5|TRBD1
CASSLLRDSVNQPQHF
TGTGCCAGCAGCTTACTCCGGGACAGCGTAAATCAGCCCCAGCATTTT
>TRBV6-2/TRBV6-3|TRBJ1-1|NA
CASSPQLNTEAFF
TGTGCCAGCAGTCCACAGTTGAACACTGAAGCTTTCTTT
>TRBV6-6|TRBJ2-1|NA
CASSYGGSYNEQFF
TGTGCCAGCAGTTACGGGGGCTCCTACAATGAGCAGTTCTTC
>TRBV10-3|TRBJ1-1|NA
CAIRERGNTEAFF
TGTGCCATCAGGGAGCGGGGTAACACTGAAGCTTTCTTT
>TRBV5-1|TRBJ1-1|NA
CASSQNGALNTEAFF
TGCGCCAGCAGCCAGAACGGGGCGTTGAACACTGAAGCTTTCTTT
>TRBV5-1|TRBJ1-5|NA
CASRGAVNQPQHF
TGCGCCAGCAGGGGGGCCGTCAATCAGCCCCAGCATTTT
>TRBV18|TRBJ2-2|NA
CASSPLNTNTGELFF
TGTGCCAGCTCACCACTTAACACGAACACCGGGGAGCTGTTTTTT
>TRBV19|TRBJ1-4|TRBD1
CASSRVQGALSEKLFF
TGTGCCAGTAGTAGAGTACAGGGGGCGTTGAGTGAAAAACTGTTTTTT
>TRBV5-1|TRBJ2-5|NA
CASSLAPRETQYF
TGCGCCAGCAGCTTGGCCCCCCGGGAGACCCAGTACTTC
>TRBV5-1|TRBJ1-2|TRBD1
CASSRSGDSDGYGYTF
TGCGCCAGCAGTCGTTCCGGGGACAGCGACGGGTATGGCTACACCTTC